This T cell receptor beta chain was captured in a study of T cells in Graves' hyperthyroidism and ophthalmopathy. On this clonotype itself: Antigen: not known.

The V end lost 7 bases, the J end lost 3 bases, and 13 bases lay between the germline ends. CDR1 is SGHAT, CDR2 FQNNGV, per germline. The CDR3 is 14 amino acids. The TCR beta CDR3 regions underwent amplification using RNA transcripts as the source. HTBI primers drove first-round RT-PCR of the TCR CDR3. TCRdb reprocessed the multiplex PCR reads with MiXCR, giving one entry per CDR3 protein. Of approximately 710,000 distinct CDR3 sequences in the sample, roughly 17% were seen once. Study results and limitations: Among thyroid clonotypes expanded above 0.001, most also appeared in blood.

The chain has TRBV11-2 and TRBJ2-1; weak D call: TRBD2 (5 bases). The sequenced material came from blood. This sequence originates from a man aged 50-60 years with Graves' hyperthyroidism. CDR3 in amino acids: CASTHSRGYNEQFF. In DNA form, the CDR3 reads TGTGCCAGCACCCACTCCCGGGGCTACAATGAGCAGTTCTTC. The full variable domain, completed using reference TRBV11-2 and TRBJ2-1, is EAGVAQSPRYKIIEKRQSVAFWCNPISGHATLYWYQQILGQGPKLLIQFQNNGVVDDSQLPKDRFSAERLKGVDSTLKIQPAKLEDSAVYLCASTHSRGYNEQFFGPGTRLTVL.